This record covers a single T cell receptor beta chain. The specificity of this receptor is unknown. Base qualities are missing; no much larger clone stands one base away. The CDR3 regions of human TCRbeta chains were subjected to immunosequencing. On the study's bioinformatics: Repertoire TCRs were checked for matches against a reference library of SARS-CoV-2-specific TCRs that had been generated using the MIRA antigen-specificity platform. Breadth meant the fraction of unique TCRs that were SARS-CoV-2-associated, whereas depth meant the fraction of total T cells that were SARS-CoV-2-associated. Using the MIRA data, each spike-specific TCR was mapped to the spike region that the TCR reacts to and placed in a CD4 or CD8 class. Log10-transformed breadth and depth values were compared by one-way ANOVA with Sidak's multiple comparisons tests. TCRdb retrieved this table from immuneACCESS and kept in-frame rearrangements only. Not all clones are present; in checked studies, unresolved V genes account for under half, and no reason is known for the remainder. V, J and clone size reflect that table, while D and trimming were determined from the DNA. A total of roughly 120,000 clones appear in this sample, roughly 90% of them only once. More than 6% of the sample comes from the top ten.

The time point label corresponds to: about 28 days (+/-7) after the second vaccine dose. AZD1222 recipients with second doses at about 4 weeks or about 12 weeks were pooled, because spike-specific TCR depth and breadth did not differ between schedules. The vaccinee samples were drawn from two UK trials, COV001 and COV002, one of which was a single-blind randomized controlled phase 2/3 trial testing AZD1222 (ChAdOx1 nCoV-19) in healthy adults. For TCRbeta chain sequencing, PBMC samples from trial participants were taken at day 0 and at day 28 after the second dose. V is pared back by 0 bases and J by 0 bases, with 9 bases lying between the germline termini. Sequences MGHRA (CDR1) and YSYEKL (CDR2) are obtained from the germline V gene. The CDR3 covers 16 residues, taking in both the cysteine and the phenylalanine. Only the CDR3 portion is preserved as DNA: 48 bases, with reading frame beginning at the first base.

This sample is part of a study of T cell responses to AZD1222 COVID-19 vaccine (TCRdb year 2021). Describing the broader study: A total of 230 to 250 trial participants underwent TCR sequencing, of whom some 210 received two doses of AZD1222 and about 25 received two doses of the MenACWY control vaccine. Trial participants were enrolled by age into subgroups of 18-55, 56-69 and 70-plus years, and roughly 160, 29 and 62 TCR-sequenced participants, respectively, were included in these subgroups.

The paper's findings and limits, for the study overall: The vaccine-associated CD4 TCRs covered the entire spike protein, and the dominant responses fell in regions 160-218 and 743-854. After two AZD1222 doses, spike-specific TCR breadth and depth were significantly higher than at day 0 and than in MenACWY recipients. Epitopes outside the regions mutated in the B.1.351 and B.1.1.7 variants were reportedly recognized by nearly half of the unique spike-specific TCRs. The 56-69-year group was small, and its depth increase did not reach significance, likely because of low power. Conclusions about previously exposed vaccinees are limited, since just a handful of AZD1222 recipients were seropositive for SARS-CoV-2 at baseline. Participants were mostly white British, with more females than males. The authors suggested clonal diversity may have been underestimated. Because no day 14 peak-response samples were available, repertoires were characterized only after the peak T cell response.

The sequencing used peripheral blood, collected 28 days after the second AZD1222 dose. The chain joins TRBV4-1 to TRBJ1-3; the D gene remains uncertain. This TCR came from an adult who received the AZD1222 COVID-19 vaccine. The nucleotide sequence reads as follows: TGCGCCAGCAGCCAAGATTGGGCGCTCTCTGGAAACACCATATATTTT. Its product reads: CASSQDWALSGNTIYF.